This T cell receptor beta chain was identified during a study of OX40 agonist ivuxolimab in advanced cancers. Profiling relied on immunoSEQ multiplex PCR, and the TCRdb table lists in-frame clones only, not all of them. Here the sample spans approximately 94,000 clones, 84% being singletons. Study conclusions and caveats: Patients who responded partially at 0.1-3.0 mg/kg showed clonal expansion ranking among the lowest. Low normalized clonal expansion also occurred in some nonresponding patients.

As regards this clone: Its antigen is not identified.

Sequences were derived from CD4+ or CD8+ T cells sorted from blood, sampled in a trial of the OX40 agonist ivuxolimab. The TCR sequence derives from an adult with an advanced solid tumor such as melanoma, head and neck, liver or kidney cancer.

CDR3 bases: TGTGCCAGCAGTTACGGGGGTGACTATGGCTACACCTTC. The encoded protein is CASSYGGDYGYTF. The V gene is TRBV6-5, the J gene TRBJ1-2, with D maybe TRBD1 (5 bases). Germline values: CDR1 MNHEY, CDR2 SVGAGI. Trimming took 2 bases from V and 3 from J, leaving 7 bases between them. The CDR3 totals 13 residues.